The 23 T cell receptor beta chains in this list originate from one sample, sequenced in a study of regulatory T cells in long-lasting Graves disease (dated by TCRdb to the early 2020s). According to the study, the label for this sample's time point signals: newly diagnosed GD, antithyroid drugs for less than 3 months. For both TCR sequencing and RNA sequencing, RNA was extracted from PBMCs in TRIzol. The protocol used for the library was multiplex PCR. Data came from an Illumina HiSeq 4000. TCR beta libraries were built with iRepertoire HTBI primers and Arm-PCR amplification of CDR3 regions. The public reads were reprocessed in TCRdb via fastp at Q25 and MiXCR, keeping in-frame beta chains. Rows are combined by CDR3 protein, so each entry shows the most common genes and DNA. The sample includes about 620,000 distinct CDR3 sequences, with approximately 15% observed a single time. Together, the top ten hold around 18% of the sample.

Separately, the same data were catalogued under a study of T cells in Graves' hyperthyroidism and ophthalmopathy.

The source was peripheral blood mononuclear cells (PBMCs), collected at new diagnosis, from a patient treated with antithyroid drugs. All receptors derive from a woman aged 30 to 39 with Graves disease. Donor details come from another sample of the same person, matched by shared clones.

The chain employs TRBV29-1 and TRBJ1-1; TRBD1 is a possible D gene (6 bases). The CDR3 runs to 13 residues. CDR1 is SQVTM, CDR2 ANQGSEA, per germline. Trimming took 7 bases from V and 1 from J, leaving 13 bases between them. For the CDR3, the DNA is TGCAGCGCCCGCACAGGGACGAACACTGAAGCTTTCTTT. It yields the protein CSARTGTNTEAFF.

This clonotype has more than one count but fewer than ten. CDR3 sequence: CASSIGRGDNQPQHF. The CDR3 DNA sequence: TGTGCCAGTAGTATCGGCAGGGGAGACAATCAGCCCCAGCATTTT. The chain uses TRBV19 and TRBJ1-5; a weak D match, TRBD1 (6 bases). This CDR3 has 15 amino acids. Per the germline V gene, CDR1 is LNHDA and CDR2 is SQIVND (reference sequence). The germline V and J ends were trimmed by 3 bases and 3 bases, with 12 bases remaining between them.

The table lists this clonotype with many counts. The V call is TRBV12-3 or TRBV12-4, the J call TRBJ2-3; D may be TRBD1 (6 bases). Trimming took 3 bases from V and 2 from J, leaving 12 bases between them. This CDR3 is 15 amino acids long. This CDR3 reads CASSLTGSITDTQYF. The CDR3 DNA follows: TGTGCCAGCAGTTTGACAGGATCAATCACAGATACGCAGTATTTT.

This clonotype was picked up a small number of times. This sequence joins TRBV19 and TRBJ1-5; D gene uncertain. Trimming left V 6 bases short and J 1 base short, with 13 bases between. This CDR3 has 15 amino acids. Looked up from germline, CDR1 is LNHDA and CDR2 is SQIVND (reference sequence). CDR3 sequence (DNA): TGTGCCAGTAGGGAAGGGAGTTGGAGCAATCAGCCCCAGCATTTT. It yields the protein CASREGSWSNQPQHF.

This clonotype appeared many times. The rearrangement joins TRBV7-6 to TRBJ1-1, with a possible D match to TRBD1 (5 bases). Germline V gene sequence: CDR1 SGHVS, CDR2 FNYEAQ. CDR3 length: 14 amino acids. V dropped 6 bases and J dropped 1 base, with 12 bases sitting between them. CDR3 sequence: CASSRNRRNTEAFF. Written as DNA, the CDR3 is TGTGCCAGCAGTCGCAACAGGAGGAACACTGAAGCTTTCTTT.

The table lists this clonotype with a few counts. A read error is possible here, since a much larger clone lies one base away. The rearrangement joins TRBV12-3 or TRBV12-4 to TRBJ2-4; D gene ambiguous. There are 16 residues in the CDR3. Trimming removed 10 bases at V and 0 bases at J, with 19 bases between. CDR3 in DNA: TGTGCCAACAGCATTAATAAGGGTATAGCCAAAAACATTCAGTACTTC. Protein product: CANSINKGIAKNIQYF.

This clonotype was observed a few times. The chain carries TRBV19 and TRBJ2-5; D is tentatively TRBD1 or TRBD2 (5 bases each). In germline, CDR1 is LNHDA, CDR2 SQIVND (reference sequence). This CDR3 has 17 residues. V was shortened by 5 bases and J by 6 bases, with 25 bases between the two germline ends. The CDR3 region is CASSSGPLVLSPKTQYF. CDR3 DNA sequence: TGTGCCAGTAGTTCGGGGCCGTTGGTTTTATCACCCAAGACCCAGTACTTC.

This clonotype was seen at least ten times. The CDR3 region is CASSLVGAGYNEQFF. The CDR3 DNA follows: TGTGCCAGCAGCTTAGTGGGGGCCGGCTACAATGAGCAGTTCTTC. This sequence joins TRBV7-8 and TRBJ2-1; tentative D call: TRBD1 (6 bases). This CDR3 has 15 residues. The V end was cut by 1 base, the J end by 3 bases, with 10 bases between. Germline lookup yields CDR1 SGHVS and CDR2 FQNEAQ.

This clonotype turned up a few times. The chain combines TRBV6-1 with TRBJ1-3; D remains ambiguous. Trimming took off 7 bases at V and 10 bases at J, with 8 bases between the two ends. Per germline, CDR1 MNHNS and CDR2 SASEGT. This CDR3 has 10 amino acids. The CDR3 bases are TGTGCCAGCAAAGAGAGGACCATATATTTT. Protein product: CASKERTIYF.

This clonotype was detected ten times or more. The chain uses TRBV5-5 and TRBJ1-2, with a possible D match to TRBD1 (5 bases). This CDR3 spans 16 amino acids. The germline V gene has CDR1 SGHKS and CDR2 YYEKEE (reference sequence). V was shortened by 2 bases and J by 1 base, with 15 bases between the two germline ends. The CDR3 DNA reads as TGTGCCAGCAGCTTTGAAGGGACCGCACTTAACTATGGCTACACCTTC. Its translation: CASSFEGTALNYGYTF.

The chain is built from TRBV20-1 and TRBJ1-6; 8 positions agree with TRBD1. The germline V gene has CDR1 DFQATT and CDR2 SNEGSKA (reference sequence). CDR3 length: 12 amino acids. Losses at the gene ends were 5 bases for V and 9 bases for J; bases not matched to a gene: 3. The CDR3 loop is CSAQDRVSPLHF. The CDR3 region has the DNA TGCAGTGCTCAGGACAGGGTTTCACCCCTCCACTTT.

The table lists this clonotype with a few counts. This rearrangement joins TRBV9 to TRBJ2-3, with D maybe TRBD1 (6 bases). Per the germline V gene, CDR1 is SGDLS and CDR2 is YYNGEE. This CDR3 comprises 15 residues. Trimming removed 0 bases at V and 3 bases at J, with 11 bases between. The CDR3 spells CASSVDARGTDTQYF. The CDR3 DNA reads as TGTGCCAGCAGCGTAGACGCAAGGGGGACAGATACGCAGTATTTT.

This clonotype was counted at least ten times. The chain recombines TRBV28 with TRBJ2-7, with D unresolved. Germline V CDR1 and CDR2: MDHEN, SYDVKM. The CDR3 extends over 12 amino acids. V lost 6 bases and J lost 6, with 12 bases in between. CDR3 DNA sequence: TGTGCCAGCAGAAACAGTGCCGGCGAGCAGTACTTC. Amino acid sequence: CASRNSAGEQYF.

Ten or more counts support this clonotype. V and J are TRBV28 and TRBJ2-1; 9 nucleotides match TRBD1. Germline CDR1 and CDR2: MDHEN and SYDVKM. This CDR3 region has 15 residues. V shed 5 bases and J 4 bases; nucleotides not matched to a gene: 6. CDR3 DNA: TGTGCCAGCAGTGTACCCGGGACAGGGTACAATGAGCAGTTCTTC. This gives the protein CASSVPGTGYNEQFF.

Remarks on this clonotype: A much larger clone is a single base away; this may be a read error. The chain has TRBV5-1 and TRBJ2-1; TRBD2 is a possible D gene (6 bases). Germline V gene sequence: CDR1 SGHRS, CDR2 YFSETQ. CDR3 length: 13 residues. Trimming cost V 10 bases and J 2 bases, with 13 bases left between them. The CDR3 coding sequence is TGCGCCGACCACGGGGGACCCTACAATGAGCAGTTCTTC. Protein sequence: CADHGGPYNEQFF.

This clonotype was seen many times. The V gene is TRBV20-1, the J gene TRBJ1-1, with D possibly matching TRBD1 (6 bases). The CDR3 extends over 14 amino acids. V was trimmed by 7 bases and J by 0 bases, leaving 15 bases between them. The germline V gene encodes CDR1 DFQATT and CDR2 SNEGSKA (reference sequence). The CDR3 DNA reads TGCAGTGTCGTAGACAGGAAGGTGAACACTGAAGCTTTCTTT. Protein: CSVVDRKVNTEAFF.

This clonotype was detected a few times. The gene calls are TRBV27 and TRBJ2-4, with D perhaps matching TRBD1 (5 bases). The CDR3 spans 15 residues. Trimming removed 9 bases at V and 7 bases at J, with 22 bases between. Germline values: CDR1 MNHEY, CDR2 SMNVEV (reference sequence). This CDR3 reads CASGIVGLRWNIQYF. In DNA, the CDR3 is TGTGCCAGTGGGATAGTGGGGCTTCGTTGGAACATTCAGTACTTC.

In this sample, this clonotype turned up many times. This chain joins TRBV10-3 and TRBJ2-3; 10 positions agree with TRBD2. Losses at the gene ends were 10 bases for V and 2 bases for J; bases not matched to a gene: 6. The CDR3 length is 14 residues. Germline CDR1 is ENHRY and CDR2 is SYGVKD. Written as DNA, the CDR3 is TGTGCCAGCAATAGCGGGGGGATCACAGATACGCAGTATTTT. Amino acid sequence: CASNSGGITDTQYF.

V usage is TRBV27 and J usage is TRBJ2-7; D unresolved. CDR3 length: 14 amino acids. The germline V and J ends were trimmed by 2 bases and 2 bases, with 10 bases remaining between them. In germline, CDR1 is MNHEY, CDR2 SMNVEV (reference sequence). This chain's CDR3 is CASSLKGLAYEQYF. CDR3 DNA sequence: TGTGCCAGCAGTTTAAAGGGTCTGGCCTACGAGCAGTACTTC.

J is TRBJ2-1 and V is TRBV11-3, with 9 bases identical to TRBD2. The DNA end is more similar to TRBJ2-7, so the J call may be wrong. Looked up from germline, CDR1 is SGHNT and CDR2 is YENEEA. The CDR3 sequence is 16 residues long. CDR3 nucleotides: TGTGCCAGCAGCCACACGACTAGCGGACCTTTGGATGAGCAGTACTTC. Its translation: CASSHTTSGPLDEQYF.

This clonotype was counted at least ten times. The gene calls are TRBV7-9 and TRBJ2-1; the match to TRBD2 covers 9 bases. This CDR3 is built from 16 residues. CDR1 is SEHNR, CDR2 FQNEAQ, per germline (reference sequence). Trimming cost V 5 bases and J 5 bases; bases outside gene matches: 10. This CDR3 is CASSPRIAGEDNEQFF. Here the CDR3 DNA reads TGTGCCAGCAGCCCTCGGATAGCGGGAGAAGACAATGAGCAGTTCTTC.

This clonotype occurred many times. This chain connects TRBV7-3 to TRBJ2-7; maybe TRBD2 (6 bases). CDR3 size: 14 residues. The V end lost 4 bases, the J end lost 4 bases, and 14 bases lay between the germline ends. Germline V CDR1 and CDR2: SGHTA, FQGTGA. CDR3 nucleotides: TGTGCCAGCAGCTCAAATATCGGAGGGTACGAGCAGTACTTC. Its protein product is CASSSNIGGYEQYF.

This clonotype was counted at least ten times. This chain joins TRBV6-2 or TRBV6-3 and TRBJ1-1; D remains unclear. CDR3 length: 11 residues. Trimming pared 3 bases from V and 6 bases from J, leaving 5 bases between. The germline gives CDR1 MNHEY, CDR2 SVGEGT. CDR3 in DNA: TGTGCCAGCAGTTATGTAGCTGAAGCTTTCTTT. This translates into CASSYVAEAFF.